Listed below are T cell receptor beta chains from one sample, sequenced in a study of blood T cell repertoires in COVID-19. Profiled with immunoSEQ multiplex PCR; TCRdb holds only in-frame clones, not every one. The sample lists fewer than 400,000 clones, roughly 87% occurring once. Sequenced: PBMCs or T cells enriched from blood (not recorded which). The receptors come from a young woman who had recovered from COVID-19. Each CDR3 is given with its conserved first and last residue. Fields, in order: V gene, D gene, J gene, clone size, CDR3 protein, CDR3 DNA. D genes are given only for firm matches. Size values are once, few and many counts, or a class for expanded clones, and some rows have none.

>TRBV15|NA|TRBJ1-5|once
CATSRGDRHSNQPQHF
TGTGCCACCAGCAGAGGCGACCGACATAGCAATCAGCCCCAGCATTTT
>TRBV28|TRBD1|TRBJ1-5|once
CASSLGQRTQPQHF
TGTGCCAGCAGCTTGGGACAGCGAACCCAGCCCCAGCATTTT
>TRBV9|TRBD1|TRBJ2-7|once
CASTVGDRAYEQYF
TGTGCCAGCACCGTCGGGGACAGGGCTTACGAGCAGTACTTC
>TRBV24-1|NA|TRBJ2-2|once
CATSDRTTGELFF
TGTGCCACCAGTGATCGGACTACCGGGGAGCTGTTTTTT
>TRBV14|NA|TRBJ2-7|NA
CASSQVGGLNNEQYF
TGTGCCAGCAGCCAAGTAGGAGGGTTGAACAACGAGCAGTACTTC
>TRBV6-1|TRBD1|TRBJ2-7|NA
CASSDEQGINYEQYF
TGTGCCAGCAGTGATGAACAGGGGATAAACTACGAGCAGTACTTC
>TRBV27|NA|TRBJ2-3|NA
CASSLLWQNPDTQYF
TGTGCCAGCAGTTTATTGTGGCAGAACCCAGATACGCAGTATTTT
>TRBV20-1|NA|TRBJ2-7|NA
CSARRGVEQYF
TGCAGTGCTAGGCGGGGAGTGGAGCAGTACTTC
>TRBV12-3/TRBV12-4|NA|TRBJ1-3|NA
CASSLDTGNTIYF
TGTGCCAGCAGTTTAGACACTGGAAACACCATATATTTT
>TRBV2|NA|TRBJ1-1|NA
CASSSRQSNTEAFF
TGTGCCAGCAGTTCCCGCCAAAGCAACACTGAAGCTTTCTTT
>TRBV4-3|TRBD1|TRBJ1-6|NA
CASSQEQGWNSPLHF
TGCGCCAGCAGCCAAGAACAGGGGTGGAATTCACCCCTCCACTTT
>TRBV13|TRBD2|TRBJ2-1|few
CASSIGRLAVEQFF
TGTGCCAGCAGCATAGGTAGGCTAGCGGTCGAGCAGTTCTTC
>TRBV6-6|NA|TRBJ1-1|NA
CASRSGQLNTEAFF
TGTGCCAGCAGGTCCGGACAGTTGAACACTGAAGCTTTCTTT
>TRBV6-5|TRBD1|TRBJ1-4|NA
CASTGTGRVEKLFF
TGTGCCAGCACCGGGACAGGGAGGGTTGAAAAACTGTTTTTT
>TRBV5-4|TRBD2|TRBJ2-7|NA
CASSFGLAVHEQYF
TGTGCCAGCAGCTTTGGTCTAGCGGTCCACGAGCAGTACTTC
>TRBV5-8|NA|TRBJ1-1|NA
CASSPYQGSEAFF
TGTGCCAGCAGCCCATATCAGGGCTCTGAAGCTTTCTTT
>TRBV9|TRBD2|TRBJ2-3|NA
CASSGAGRGGYTDTQYF
TGTGCCAGCAGCGGCGCTGGGCGGGGGGGCTACACAGATACGCAGTATTTT
>TRBV2|NA|TRBJ2-1|NA
CASIGSAHNEQFF
TGTGCCAGCATAGGGAGTGCACACAATGAGCAGTTCTTC
>TRBV6-5|TRBD1|TRBJ2-3|NA
CASSQTGGWTDTQYF
TGTGCCAGCAGTCAGACAGGGGGTTGGACAGATACGCAGTATTTT
>TRBV6-9|TRBD2|TRBJ2-1|NA
CASSPLGTSGRPEQFF
TGTGCCAGCAGTCCCCTCGGTACTAGCGGGAGGCCTGAGCAGTTCTTC
>TRBV15|NA|TRBJ2-5|many
CATSRDHSEGVIGETQYF
TGTGCCACCAGCAGAGATCACAGTGAGGGGGTTATTGGAGAGACCCAGTACTTC
>TRBV28|NA|TRBJ2-5|NA
CASSLGLIGGVPRETQYF
TGTGCCAGCAGTTTAGGTCTAATAGGGGGGGTCCCCCGGGAGACCCAGTACTTC
>TRBV5-4|NA|TRBJ1-1|NA
CASSLLTTLGEAFF
TGTGCCAGCAGCTTACTTACGACACTCGGTGAAGCTTTCTTT
>TRBV4-2|NA|TRBJ1-2|NA
CASSQDRSESYTF
TGTGCCAGCAGCCAAGATAGGAGTGAGAGCTACACCTTC
>TRBV12-3/TRBV12-4|TRBD1|TRBJ1-1|NA
CASSFGQGAEAFF
TGTGCCAGCAGTTTTGGGCAGGGGGCGGAAGCTTTCTTT
>TRBV14|NA|TRBJ2-7|NA
CASSPTGYEQYF
TGTGCCAGCAGCCCTACAGGTTACGAGCAGTACTTC
>TRBV5-5|NA|TRBJ1-5|NA
CASSFSRGGNQPQHF
TGTGCCAGCAGCTTCTCGCGGGGAGGCAATCAGCCCCAGCATTTT
>TRBV2|TRBD1|TRBJ2-2|NA
CASSLILGQGDTGELFF
TGTGCCAGCAGCCTAATCCTCGGACAGGGGGACACCGGGGAGCTGTTTTTT
>TRBV14|NA|TRBJ2-2|NA
CASSQVLGGTGELFF
TGTGCCAGCAGCCAAGTTTTAGGGGGCACCGGGGAGCTGTTTTTT
>TRBV5-4|TRBD1|TRBJ2-1|NA
CASTSNRDRVNEQFF
TGTGCCAGCACCTCAAACCGGGACAGGGTGAATGAGCAGTTCTTC
>TRBV11-2|TRBD1|TRBJ1-1|NA
CASSSTTPTGGNTEAFF
TGTGCCAGCAGCTCAACGACGCCGACAGGGGGGAACACTGAAGCTTTCTTT
>TRBV11-2|NA|TRBJ1-4|NA
CASSRWQKNEKLFF
TGTGCCAGCAGCCGATGGCAAAAGAATGAAAAACTGTTTTTT
>TRBV29-1|TRBD1|TRBJ1-5|NA
CSVVDGQGGPQHF
TGCAGCGTTGTTGATGGGCAGGGGGGGCCCCAGCATTTT
>TRBV2|NA|TRBJ2-7|NA
CASTRESYEQYF
TGTGCCAGCACCAGGGAATCATACGAGCAGTACTTC
>TRBV12-3/TRBV12-4|TRBD1|TRBJ1-1|NA
CAIDRAPDTEAFF
TGTGCCATCGACAGGGCGCCGGACACTGAAGCTTTCTTT
>TRBV2|TRBD1|TRBJ1-1|NA
CASSLTGENTEAFF
TGTGCCAGCAGTCTTACAGGGGAGAACACTGAAGCTTTCTTT
>TRBV28|TRBD1|TRBJ1-2|few
CASRIQGWNYGYTF
TGTGCCAGCAGAATACAGGGGTGGAACTATGGCTACACCTTC
>TRBV4-1|NA|TRBJ2-1|NA
CASSQDPAGAVSYNEQFF
TGCGCCAGCAGCCAAGACCCCGCTGGCGCGGTATCCTACAATGAGCAGTTCTTC
>TRBV29-1|TRBD1|TRBJ1-1|NA
CSARTGPMNTEAFF
TGCAGCGCGAGGACAGGGCCAATGAACACTGAAGCTTTCTTT
>TRBV30|NA|TRBJ2-2|NA
CAWRREWGNTGELFF
TGTGCCTGGAGGAGGGAATGGGGTAACACCGGGGAGCTGTTTTTT
>TRBV27|NA|TRBJ2-1|NA
CASSLGRGSGEQFF
TGTGCCAGCAGTTTAGGTCGGGGTTCGGGTGAGCAGTTCTTC
>TRBV18|NA|TRBJ1-3|NA
CASSQGGRNTIYF
TGTGCCAGCTCCCAGGGTGGGCGAAACACCATATATTTT
>TRBV5-6|NA|TRBJ2-5|NA
CASSFDMGGREETQYF
TGTGCCAGCAGCTTCGATATGGGGGGTCGGGAAGAGACCCAGTACTTC
>TRBV28|NA|TRBJ1-5|NA
CASRPSSRQPQHF
TGTGCCAGCCGTCCGTCTAGCAGACAGCCCCAGCATTTT
>TRBV6-1|NA|TRBJ2-5|NA
CASSESGVEQETQYF
TGTGCCAGCAGTGAATCAGGGGTGGAGCAAGAGACCCAGTACTTC
>TRBV5-6|NA|TRBJ1-2|once
CASSGGPGVIYGYTF
TGTGCCAGCAGCGGGGGTCCGGGAGTAATCTATGGCTACACCTTC
>TRBV18|NA|TRBJ2-3|NA
CASSPVGGLTDTQYF
TGTGCCAGCTCACCAGTGGGGGGACTCACAGATACGCAGTATTTT
>TRBV3-1/TRBV3-2|TRBD1|TRBJ2-7|NA
CASSQGQGFYEQYF
TGTGCCAGCAGCCAAGGACAGGGGTTCTACGAGCAGTACTTC
>TRBV15|TRBD1|TRBJ1-2|NA
CATSIQGTGYRGYTF
TGTGCCACCAGCATACAGGGGACAGGGTATCGTGGCTACACCTTC
>TRBV11-1|TRBD1|TRBJ1-1|NA
CASSLQGATDTEAFF
TGTGCCAGCAGCTTACAGGGGGCGACCGACACTGAAGCTTTCTTT
>TRBV4-3|NA|TRBJ2-5|NA
CASSQGVAEQETQYF
TGCGCCAGCAGCCAAGGGGTTGCGGAACAAGAGACCCAGTACTTC
>TRBV5-1|TRBD2|TRBJ2-5|NA
CASSLAGGGAGETQYF
TGCGCCAGCAGCTTGGCCGGCGGGGGGGCGGGAGAGACCCAGTACTTC
>TRBV5-6|TRBD1|TRBJ1-2|NA
CASSSTGIRGYTF
TGTGCCAGCAGCTCGACAGGGATACGTGGCTACACCTTC
>TRBV7-6|NA|TRBJ2-2|NA
CASWGDSNTGELFF
TGTGCCAGCTGGGGGGACTCTAACACCGGGGAGCTGTTTTTT